Listed below are T cell receptor beta chains from one sample, sequenced in a study of OX40 agonist ivuxolimab in advanced cancers. Only in-frame clones appear in the TCRdb table, and some are missing; sequencing was by immunoSEQ multiplex PCR. Of tens of thousands of clones listed, more than 75% are singletons. The sample in question was CD4+ or CD8+ T cells sorted from blood, obtained in a trial of the OX40 agonist ivuxolimab. These receptors were collected from an adult with an advanced solid tumor such as melanoma, head and neck, liver or kidney cancer. Each CDR3 is given with its conserved first and last residue. D genes are given only for firm matches. A clone size is listed for some rows: how often the clone was seen (once, few, many), or a class if it is expanded.

TRBJ2-5,NA,13,TRBV2,NA,CASGPAYQETQYF,TGTGCCAGCGGCCCGGCGTACCAAGAGACCCAGTACTTC
TRBJ2-3,NA,13,TRBV2,NA,CASGTVWADTQYF,TGTGCCAGCGGAACCGTGTGGGCAGATACGCAGTATTTT
TRBJ2-5,NA,15,TRBV11-2,NA,CASSTDEGLVETQYF,TGTGCCAGCAGCACCGATGAGGGGTTGGTTGAGACCCAGTACTTC
TRBJ2-3,TRBD1,15,TRBV5-1,NA,CASSLGQGEVGTQYF,TGCGCCAGCAGCTTGGGGCAGGGGGAAGTCGGTACGCAGTATTTT
TRBJ2-3,TRBD2,19,TRBV19,NA,CASRDRGAASGGAVDTQYF,TGTGCCAGTAGAGACAGAGGGGCAGCTAGCGGGGGGGCCGTAGATACGCAGTATTTT
TRBJ2-6,TRBD2,17,TRBV7-6,NA,CASSRGLAVSGANVLTF,TGTGCCAGCAGCCGGGGACTAGCGGTCTCTGGGGCCAACGTCCTGACTTTC
TRBJ2-2,NA,14,TRBV11-1,NA,CASSLSWDAGELFF,TGTGCCAGCAGCCTGTCTTGGGACGCCGGGGAGCTGTTTTTT
TRBJ1-5,TRBD1,19,TRBV19,NA,CASSLRGQGYLASNQPQHF,TGTGCCAGTAGTCTCCGCGGACAGGGGTATTTGGCAAGCAATCAGCCCCAGCATTTT
TRBJ2-3,TRBD2,21,TRBV4-1,NA,CASSQESGLAGGFFSTDTQYF,TGCGCCAGCAGCCAAGAATCGGGACTAGCGGGAGGGTTTTTTAGCACAGATACGCAGTATTTT
TRBJ2-5,NA,14,TRBV6-1,few,CASSRSVDQETQYF,TGTGCCAGCAGCCGCAGTGTGGACCAAGAGACCCAGTACTTC
TRBJ2-7,TRBD2,15,TRBV19,NA,CASSIPGGLAIEQYF,TGTGCCAGTAGTATCCCCGGGGGACTAGCAATCGAGCAGTACTTC
TRBJ1-1,TRBD1,15,TRBV5-1,NA,CASSFGQGGNTEAFF,TGCGCCAGCAGCTTTGGACAGGGGGGCAACACTGAAGCTTTCTTT
TRBJ2-3,NA,13,TRBV11-3,NA,CASSFEYSDTQYF,TGTGCCAGCAGCTTTGAGTATTCAGATACGCAGTATTTT
TRBJ1-2,NA,22,TRBV21-1,NA,CASSKDFRLCGFTTIRDYGYTF,TGTGCCAGCAGCAAAGATTTCAGATTGTGTGGGTTTACAACCATCCGAGACTATGGCTACACCTTC
TRBJ2-1,TRBD2,15,TRBV7-2,NA,CASSPHSGSYNEQFF,TGTGCCAGCAGCCCCCACAGCGGGAGCTACAATGAGCAGTTCTTC
TRBJ2-7,TRBD1,13,TRBV27,NA,CASMRTGRSEQYF,TGTGCCAGCATGCGGACAGGGCGGAGCGAGCAGTACTTC
TRBJ1-1,NA,13,TRBV7-2,NA,CASSLHRNTEAFF,TGTGCCAGCAGCTTACACAGGAACACTGAAGCTTTCTTT
TRBJ1-5,NA,14,TRBV7-6,NA,CASSLEPEGQPQHF,TGTGCCAGCAGCTTAGAGCCCGAAGGTCAGCCCCAGCATTTT
TRBJ1-1,NA,15,TRBV7-9,NA,CASSRTGTLNTEAFF,TGTGCCAGCAGCAGAACCGGGACACTAAACACTGAAGCTTTCTTT
TRBJ1-1,NA,14,TRBV7-6,NA,CASSLVPWGSEAFF,TGTGCCAGCAGCTTAGTTCCTTGGGGGTCTGAAGCTTTCTTT
TRBJ1-2,TRBD1,16,TRBV7-2,once,CASSPSSGTGQGGYTF,TGTGCCAGCAGCCCATCGAGCGGGACAGGGCAAGGTGGCTACACCTTC
TRBJ1-1,NA,15,TRBV11-2,few,CASSLDLGGNTEAFF,TGTGCCAGCAGCTTAGATCTGGGGGGGAACACTGAAGCTTTCTTT
TRBJ2-3,NA,15,TRBV7-3,few,CASSTQGTQADTQYF,TGTGCCAGCAGCACTCAGGGAACTCAGGCAGATACGCAGTATTTT
TRBJ2-7,TRBD2,18,TRBV7-2,NA,CASSAGTFGREVHYEQYF,TGTGCCAGCAGCGCGGGGACCTTTGGGCGGGAGGTTCACTACGAGCAGTACTTC
TRBJ1-2,NA,12,TRBV6-1,NA,CATLTAVYGYTF,TGTGCCACCTTGACGGCCGTCTATGGCTACACCTTC
TRBJ1-1,NA,16,TRBV5-1,NA,CASSQRIQGYNTEAFF,TGCGCCAGCAGCCAAAGGATACAGGGTTACAACACTGAAGCTTTCTTT
TRBJ2-7,NA,15,TRBV6-6,few,CASSYSAGRRYEQYF,TGTGCCAGCAGTTACTCGGCAGGACGTCGCTACGAGCAGTACTTC
TRBJ1-1,NA,15,TRBV6-5,NA,CASSYSYTGNTEAFF,TGTGCCAGCAGTTACTCGTATACGGGGAACACTGAAGCTTTCTTT
TRBJ1-1,NA,15,TRBV30,NA,CAWSGLDRTWVEAFF,TGTGCCTGGAGTGGATTGGACCGTACATGGGTTGAAGCTTTCTTT
TRBJ1-1,NA,12,TRBV29-1,NA,CSVGERTGEAFF,TGCAGCGTGGGTGAGCGGACGGGTGAAGCTTTCTTT
TRBJ1-1,NA,15,TRBV7-6,NA,CASSTSGTLNTEAFF,TGTGCCAGCAGCACTTCCGGGACATTGAACACTGAAGCTTTCTTT
TRBJ2-1,TRBD2,15,TRBV9,NA,CASSVGGARDNEQFF,TGTGCCAGCAGCGTCGGGGGGGCCAGGGACAATGAGCAGTTCTTC
TRBJ1-1,NA,14,TRBV6-5,NA,CASVGAGGNTEAFF,TGTGCCAGCGTCGGAGCGGGGGGGAACACTGAAGCTTTCTTT
TRBJ2-1,TRBD2,13,TRBV19,NA,CASKELADLEQFF,TGTGCCAGTAAAGAGCTAGCGGACTTGGAGCAGTTCTTC
TRBJ1-2,NA,15,TRBV21-1,NA,CASSGKTDRNYGYTF,TGTGCCAGCAGCGGGAAAACGGACAGAAACTATGGCTACACCTTC
TRBJ2-3,TRBD2,15,TRBV5-1,NA,CASSLDLAGADTQYF,TGCGCCAGCAGCTTGGACCTAGCGGGAGCAGATACGCAGTATTTT
TRBJ2-1,NA,14,TRBV10-3,NA,CAISVGTWRNEQFF,TGTGCCATCAGTGTTGGGACTTGGCGAAATGAGCAGTTCTTC
TRBJ2-7,TRBD1,14,TRBV4-2,once,CASSSTGGSYEQYF,TGTGCCAGCAGCTCGACAGGGGGCAGTTACGAGCAGTACTTC
TRBJ1-1,NA,12,TRBV2,few,CATIGGRAEAFF,TGTGCCACAATTGGGGGGAGGGCTGAAGCTTTCTTT
TRBJ1-5,NA,14,TRBV27,NA,CASSLPGNNQPQHF,TGTGCCAGCAGTTTACCAGGGAACAATCAGCCCCAGCATTTT
TRBJ2-3,NA,18,TRBV19,NA,CASSPQTGVSRRTDTQYF,TGTGCCAGTAGTCCCCAGACGGGAGTATCGAGGCGCACAGATACGCAGTATTTT
TRBJ2-1,NA,14,TRBV6-6,NA,CASSRHGGNNEQFF,TGTGCCAGCAGCCGACATGGGGGGAACAATGAGCAGTTCTTC
TRBJ2-3,NA,12,TRBV27,NA,CASRGRADTQYF,TGTGCCAGTAGGGGGAGGGCAGATACGCAGTATTTT
TRBJ2-2,TRBD2,17,TRBV28,few,CASSFWKLAGGPGELFF,TGTGCCAGCAGTTTTTGGAAGCTAGCGGGAGGCCCCGGGGAGCTGTTTTTT